The text below deals with one TCR beta chain. Its antigen is undetermined. TCRdb keeps only in-frame clones here, not all; method: immunoSEQ multiplex PCR. The sample lists under 80,000 clones, roughly 87% occurring once. The data originate from a study of OX40 agonist ivuxolimab in advanced cancers. The germline V and J ends were trimmed by 4 bases and 7 bases, with 29 bases remaining between them. CDR3 length equals 19 residues. Looked up from germline, CDR1 is WSHSY and CDR2 is SAAADI. Prior autoimmune disease or systemic immunosuppression barred patients. The study, taken as a whole, reports: Within 6 weeks, CD4+ and CD8+ blood T cells expanded clonally at 0.1 to 3.0 mg/kg. Partly responding patients at 0.1-3.0 mg/kg showed some of the smallest clonal expansion.

This sequence joins TRBV10-2 and TRBJ2-4; D may match TRBD1 or TRBD2 (6 bases each). The sample consisted of CD4+ or CD8+ T cells sorted from blood, taken in a trial of the OX40 agonist ivuxolimab. The receptor comes from an adult with an advanced solid tumor such as melanoma, head and neck, liver or kidney cancer. The CDR3 DNA is TGCGCCAGCAGTGCGTCCGTGGATGTAGGGGGGCGGTGGATGAACATTCAGTACTTC. Protein product: CASSASVDVGGRWMNIQYF.